The clone carrying this TCR beta chain was seen only a few times. Its antigen is not known. The record originates from a study of CD8 T cells in ankylosing spondylitis. Using its own MiXCR run on the 5' RACE reads, TCRdb lists one record per CDR3 protein. The table records more than 600,000 distinct CDR3 sequences, around 19% of them present only once. Study-wide results and caveats: Roughly eight highly homologous variants formed a TCR beta motif that appeared characteristic of ankylosing spondylitis blood.

This TCR was sampled from a male donor with ankylosing spondylitis. Sequenced: blood, either unsorted or a sorted T cell fraction (not recorded which).

The DNA for the CDR3 is TGCGCCAGCAGCTTTAGGTCCAGTACGAACACCGGGGAGCTGTTTTTT. Its protein product is CASSFRSSTNTGELFF. This chain joins TRBV5-1 and TRBJ2-2, with D unresolved. Germline-derived CDR1 and CDR2 are SGHRS and YFSETQ. The V end was cut by 2 bases, the J end by 0 bases, with 11 bases between. The CDR3 sequence is 16 residues long.